A single sample gave rise to the 14 T cell receptor beta chains below, sequenced in a study of T cell clonality in common variable immunodeficiency. TCRdb keeps only in-frame clones here, not all; method: immunoSEQ multiplex PCR. Altogether tens of thousands of clones were found in the sample, and no singletons occur. The sequenced sample consisted of peripheral blood mononuclear cells. The receptors were gathered from a person aged 18 to 75 in good health.

This clone was counted ten times or more. The read halts 3 residues ahead of the CDR3 end, with the missing end drawn from the germline J gene. V usage is TRBV13 and J usage is TRBJ1-1, with unresolved D. V lost 4 bases, J lost 6 bases, and 12 bases lay in between. The CDR3 contains 13 residues. Germline V lookup: CDR1 PRHDT, CDR2 FYEKMQ (reference sequence). CDR3 in amino acids: CASSYAGRAEAFF. Partial CDR3 DNA: TGTGCCAGCAGCTACGCGGGGAGGGCTGAA.

In its sample, this clone was seen many times. The missing CDR3 end, 3 residues past where the read stops, is filled in from the germline J gene. The chain employs TRBV18 and TRBJ1-1; D call uncertain. This CDR3 has 14 amino acids. Per the germline V gene, CDR1 is KGHSH and CDR2 is LQKENI. The V and J ends lost 6 bases and 6 bases respectively, with 17 bases between them. The CDR3 region is CASSPKQRTPEAFF. The CDR3 bases that were read are TGTGCCAGCTCCCCTAAGCAGCGGACTCCTGAA.

In the case of this clone: The CDR3 end is not reached by the read, which stops 3 residues before it; the germline J gene fills it in. J is TRBJ2-5 and V is TRBV7-9; a possible D gene is TRBD1 (6 bases). This CDR3 region has 11 residues. Germline lookup yields CDR1 SEHNR and CDR2 FQNEAQ (reference sequence). The part of the CDR3 DNA that was read is TGTGCCAGCAGCCAGGGGAGTACC. Amino acids: CASSQGST. The whole CDR3 sequence reads CASSQGSTQYF.

This clone was seen ten or more times. The read is 3 residues too short to cover the CDR3 end, so that end is filled in from the germline J gene. The rearrangement joins TRBV19 to TRBJ1-1; D is undetermined. Between the trimmed V and J ends, which lost 6 bases and 1 base, there was a span of 12 bases. This CDR3 spans 14 amino acids. Germline CDR1 LNHDA, CDR2 SQIVND (reference sequence). CDR3 region: CASRSKPANTEAFF. The sequenced CDR3 bases are TGTGCCAGTAGATCGAAGCCTGCGAACACTGAA.

This clone was detected only a few times. The read ends 3 residues before the CDR3 terminus; that terminus is restored from the germline J gene. The J gene is TRBJ2-1, the V gene TRBV5-3, with 16 bases matching TRBD2. TRBV5-3 counts as an open reading frame of uncertain function. The CDR3 totals 16 residues. V trimming: 5 bases; J trimming: 8 bases; junction bases outside the gene matches: 7. CDR3 DNA, as far as it was read: TGTGCCAGAAGTACTCCGGGACTAGCGGGAGGGGATGAG. Its protein is CARSTPGLAGGDE. The CDR3 as a whole reads CARSTPGLAGGDEQFF.

This clone was recorded at least ten times. The missing CDR3 end, 3 residues past where the read stops, is filled in from the germline J gene. J is TRBJ2-2 and V is TRBV5-1; perhaps TRBD1 as D (5 bases). This CDR3 has 14 amino acids. The V gene's germline CDR1 is SGHRS and CDR2 YFSETQ. V was clipped by 4 bases and J by 0 bases, with 7 bases between them. Partial CDR3 DNA: TGCGCCAGCAGCGTGACAGCGAACACCGGGGAG. Translated, it gives CASSVTANTGE. The whole CDR3 sequence reads CASSVTANTGELFF.

This clone was seen at least ten times. Sequencing ends 3 residues short of the CDR3 end; the germline J gene provides the rest. The gene calls are TRBV2 and TRBJ1-1; D is perhaps TRBD1 (5 bases). V lost 4 bases and J lost 1, with 10 bases in between. CDR1 and CDR2 from the germline V gene are SNHLY and FYNNEI. CDR3 length: 14 amino acids. The CDR3 DNA, read in part, is TGTGCCAGCAGTGCTCATGGGGCGAACACTGAA. Its protein is CASSAHGANTE. The entire CDR3 sequence reads CASSAHGANTEAFF.

This clone was picked up many times. Read sequence stops 3 residues before the CDR3 end, and the germline J gene provides the missing end. V and J are TRBV19 and TRBJ2-2; D is tentatively TRBD1 or TRBD2 (5 bases each). CDR1 is LNHDA and CDR2 is SQIVND in the germline V gene (reference sequence). The CDR3 length is 16 residues. The germline V and J ends were trimmed by 6 bases and 5 bases, with 19 bases remaining between them. The CDR3 here is CASRTRQSWETGELFF. CDR3 DNA (partial): TGTGCCAGTAGGACCAGACAGAGCTGGGAGACCGGGGAG.

This clone has at least ten counts. The read falls 3 residues short of the CDR3 end, and the missing part is taken from the germline J gene. The chain carries TRBV28 and TRBJ1-6, with 7 bases aligning to TRBD1. Germline V lookup: CDR1 MDHEN, CDR2 SYDVKM. The CDR3 runs 15 residues. Trimming took 4 bases from V and 9 from J; bases not matched to a gene: 9. CDR3 DNA (partial): TGTGCCAGCAGTTACAGGGGTGGTGGAGGTTCACCC. Protein product: CASSYRGGGGSP. The CDR3 in full is CASSYRGGGGSPLHF.

As concerns this clone: The read is 3 residues too short to cover the CDR3 end, so that end is filled in from the germline J gene. The chain joins TRBV10-2 to TRBJ2-4, with 13 bases identical to TRBD2. Per germline, CDR1 WSHSY and CDR2 SAAADI. The CDR3 has 20 amino acids. The V segment lost 6 bases and the J segment 0 bases; nucleotides outside the gene matches: 14. The CDR3 DNA, read in part, is TGCGCCAGCAGCCTCGGGACTAGCGGGACCAGGAATCCAGCCAAAAACATT. It translates to CASSLGTSGTRNPAKNI. The full CDR3 is CASSLGTSGTRNPAKNIQYF.

To note about this clone: The read terminates 3 residues before the CDR3 end, so the remaining end is supplied by the germline J gene. This chain joins TRBV11-3 and TRBJ2-3; D perhaps matches TRBD1 (6 bases). There are 15 residues in the CDR3. V was clipped by 1 base and J by 2 bases, with 10 bases between them. The V gene's germline CDR1 is SGHNT and CDR2 YENEEA. CDR3 sequence reads: CASSLGQASTDTQYF. The sequenced CDR3 bases are TGTGCCAGCAGCTTAGGACAGGCGTCCACAGATACG. The full variable domain, its missing parts supplied by reference TRBV11-3 and TRBJ2-3, is EAGVVQSPRYKIIEKKQPVAFWCNPISGHNTLYWYLQNLGQGPELLIRYENEEAVDDSQLPKDRFSAERLKGVDSTLKIQPAELGDSAVYLCASSLGQASTDTQYFGPGTRLTVL.

This clone was detected ten times or more. The read finishes 3 residues shy of the CDR3 end, and the germline J gene is used to complete it. The chain links TRBV29-1 to TRBJ1-2, with D unresolved. The germline V gene has CDR1 SQVTM and CDR2 ANQGSEA. This CDR3 region has 11 residues. V was shortened by 4 bases and J by 2 bases, with 5 bases between the two germline ends. The CDR3 spells CSVAQNYGYTF. CDR3 DNA, as far as it was read: TGCAGCGTTGCGCAGAACTATGGC. Looking up the rest from reference TRBV29-1 and TRBJ1-2 gives the full variable domain: SAVISQKPSRDICQRGTSLTIQCQVDSQVTMMFWYRQQPGQSLTLIATANQGSEATYESGFVIDKFPISRPNLTFSTLTVSNMSPEDSSIYLCSVAQNYGYTFGSGTRLTVV.

This clone was recorded many times. Sequencing ends 3 residues short of the CDR3 end; the germline J gene provides the rest. The chain is built from TRBV14 and TRBJ1-5; D not resolved. Per germline, CDR1 SGHDN and CDR2 FVKESK. Trimming removed 1 base from V and 2 bases from J, with 15 bases in between. The CDR3 totals 17 residues. The covered CDR3 bases are TGTGCCAGCAGCCAAGTGGCAGGCCTGCCTGGCAATCAGCCC. Translation: CASSQVAGLPGNQP. The CDR3 as a whole reads CASSQVAGLPGNQPQHF. The full variable domain, completed using reference TRBV14 and TRBJ1-5, is EAGVTQFPSHSVIEKGQTVTLRCDPISGHDNLYWYRRVMGKEIKFLLHFVKESKQDESGMPNNRFLAERTGGTYSTLKVQPAELEDSGVYFCASSQVAGLPGNQPQHFGDGTRLSIL.

This clone came up many times. The read is 3 residues too short to cover the CDR3 end, so that end is filled in from the germline J gene. V gene TRBV19 combines with J gene TRBJ1-5; possible D gene TRBD1, 5 bases. With 7 bases removed from V and 7 bases from J, the gap between germline ends came to 20 bases. The CDR3 has 15 residues. Germline lookup yields CDR1 LNHDA and CDR2 SQIVND (reference sequence). CDR3 DNA, as far as it was read: TGTGCCAGTACCCCGGGAGGGGCTCGGGAACAGCCC. It encodes CASTPGGAREQP. The entire CDR3 protein reads CASTPGGAREQPQHF.